This T cell receptor beta chain was sequenced in a study of shared clonotypes between healthy human individuals. Points from the study as a whole: Against clonotypes common to all four donors, non-shared ones had lower generation probabilities.

In the case of this clone: What it binds is not known. In the same sample, other DNA sequences code for this CDR3.

This table comes from immunoSEQ multiplex PCR, and its TCRdb copy is limited to in-frame clones, with some not included. Here the sample spans roughly 1,100,000 clones, under 80% being singletons. The germline V gene has CDR1 MNHEY and CDR2 SVGAGI. V was clipped by 5 bases and J by 2 bases; unmatched bases: 3. The CDR3 covers 13 residues. Healthy adults negative for HIV, lacking recent acute infections or vaccinations, served as donors. Memory CD4+ cells were the fraction left after CD45RA+ naive selection. Sample: memory CD4+ T cells sorted from blood. Described subset: CD45RA-negative fraction. The sequence was collected from a man aged 18 to 29 in good health. The rearrangement uses TRBV6-5 and TRBJ2-7; the match to TRBD1 covers 7 bases. The CDR3 reads CASSRGTAYEQYF. As DNA, the CDR3 is TGTGCCAGCAGTAGGGGGACAGCCTACGAGCAGTACTTC.